This T cell receptor beta chain was sequenced during a study of CD8 T cells in Susac syndrome. Random-hexamer reverse transcription was applied to 0.5 to 1 ug RNA. Amplification of TCR beta CDR3 was carried out by immunoSEQ multiplex PCR, which covered 54 Vbeta and 13 Jbeta segments. MiXCR, run by TCRdb on the immunoSEQ multiplex PCR reads, gives a single entry per CDR3 protein. The sample records about 60,000 distinct CDR3 sequences, more than 90% being singletons. TEMRA cells were FACS-enriched, and CD8+ and CD4+ T cells were isolated negatively. The CDR3 consists of 13 residues. The V gene lost 5 bases and the J gene lost 6 bases, with 10 bases spanning the gap.

The chain combines TRBV12-3 or TRBV12-4 with TRBJ2-2; D unresolved. This receptor was taken from a human donor in good health. What was sequenced was CD8+ T cells from PBMCs. The DNA of the CDR3 is TGTGCCAGCAGTCCTACCCCCGCCGGGGAGCTGTTTTTT. Amino acids: CASSPTPAGELFF.